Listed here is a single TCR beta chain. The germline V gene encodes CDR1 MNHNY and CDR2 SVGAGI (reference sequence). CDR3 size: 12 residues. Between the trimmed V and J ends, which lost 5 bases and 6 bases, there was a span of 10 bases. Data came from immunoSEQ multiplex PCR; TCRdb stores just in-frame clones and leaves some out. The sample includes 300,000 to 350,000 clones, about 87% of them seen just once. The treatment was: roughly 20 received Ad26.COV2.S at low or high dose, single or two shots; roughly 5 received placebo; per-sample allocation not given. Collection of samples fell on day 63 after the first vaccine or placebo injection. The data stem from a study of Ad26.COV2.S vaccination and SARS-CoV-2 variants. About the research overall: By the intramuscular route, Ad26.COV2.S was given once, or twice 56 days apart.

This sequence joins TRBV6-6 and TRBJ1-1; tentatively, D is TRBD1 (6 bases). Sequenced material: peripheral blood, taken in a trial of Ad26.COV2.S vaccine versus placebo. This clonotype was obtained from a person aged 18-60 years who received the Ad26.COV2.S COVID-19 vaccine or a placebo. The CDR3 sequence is CASSRQDAEAFF. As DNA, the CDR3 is TGTGCCAGCAGTCGACAGGACGCTGAAGCTTTCTTT.